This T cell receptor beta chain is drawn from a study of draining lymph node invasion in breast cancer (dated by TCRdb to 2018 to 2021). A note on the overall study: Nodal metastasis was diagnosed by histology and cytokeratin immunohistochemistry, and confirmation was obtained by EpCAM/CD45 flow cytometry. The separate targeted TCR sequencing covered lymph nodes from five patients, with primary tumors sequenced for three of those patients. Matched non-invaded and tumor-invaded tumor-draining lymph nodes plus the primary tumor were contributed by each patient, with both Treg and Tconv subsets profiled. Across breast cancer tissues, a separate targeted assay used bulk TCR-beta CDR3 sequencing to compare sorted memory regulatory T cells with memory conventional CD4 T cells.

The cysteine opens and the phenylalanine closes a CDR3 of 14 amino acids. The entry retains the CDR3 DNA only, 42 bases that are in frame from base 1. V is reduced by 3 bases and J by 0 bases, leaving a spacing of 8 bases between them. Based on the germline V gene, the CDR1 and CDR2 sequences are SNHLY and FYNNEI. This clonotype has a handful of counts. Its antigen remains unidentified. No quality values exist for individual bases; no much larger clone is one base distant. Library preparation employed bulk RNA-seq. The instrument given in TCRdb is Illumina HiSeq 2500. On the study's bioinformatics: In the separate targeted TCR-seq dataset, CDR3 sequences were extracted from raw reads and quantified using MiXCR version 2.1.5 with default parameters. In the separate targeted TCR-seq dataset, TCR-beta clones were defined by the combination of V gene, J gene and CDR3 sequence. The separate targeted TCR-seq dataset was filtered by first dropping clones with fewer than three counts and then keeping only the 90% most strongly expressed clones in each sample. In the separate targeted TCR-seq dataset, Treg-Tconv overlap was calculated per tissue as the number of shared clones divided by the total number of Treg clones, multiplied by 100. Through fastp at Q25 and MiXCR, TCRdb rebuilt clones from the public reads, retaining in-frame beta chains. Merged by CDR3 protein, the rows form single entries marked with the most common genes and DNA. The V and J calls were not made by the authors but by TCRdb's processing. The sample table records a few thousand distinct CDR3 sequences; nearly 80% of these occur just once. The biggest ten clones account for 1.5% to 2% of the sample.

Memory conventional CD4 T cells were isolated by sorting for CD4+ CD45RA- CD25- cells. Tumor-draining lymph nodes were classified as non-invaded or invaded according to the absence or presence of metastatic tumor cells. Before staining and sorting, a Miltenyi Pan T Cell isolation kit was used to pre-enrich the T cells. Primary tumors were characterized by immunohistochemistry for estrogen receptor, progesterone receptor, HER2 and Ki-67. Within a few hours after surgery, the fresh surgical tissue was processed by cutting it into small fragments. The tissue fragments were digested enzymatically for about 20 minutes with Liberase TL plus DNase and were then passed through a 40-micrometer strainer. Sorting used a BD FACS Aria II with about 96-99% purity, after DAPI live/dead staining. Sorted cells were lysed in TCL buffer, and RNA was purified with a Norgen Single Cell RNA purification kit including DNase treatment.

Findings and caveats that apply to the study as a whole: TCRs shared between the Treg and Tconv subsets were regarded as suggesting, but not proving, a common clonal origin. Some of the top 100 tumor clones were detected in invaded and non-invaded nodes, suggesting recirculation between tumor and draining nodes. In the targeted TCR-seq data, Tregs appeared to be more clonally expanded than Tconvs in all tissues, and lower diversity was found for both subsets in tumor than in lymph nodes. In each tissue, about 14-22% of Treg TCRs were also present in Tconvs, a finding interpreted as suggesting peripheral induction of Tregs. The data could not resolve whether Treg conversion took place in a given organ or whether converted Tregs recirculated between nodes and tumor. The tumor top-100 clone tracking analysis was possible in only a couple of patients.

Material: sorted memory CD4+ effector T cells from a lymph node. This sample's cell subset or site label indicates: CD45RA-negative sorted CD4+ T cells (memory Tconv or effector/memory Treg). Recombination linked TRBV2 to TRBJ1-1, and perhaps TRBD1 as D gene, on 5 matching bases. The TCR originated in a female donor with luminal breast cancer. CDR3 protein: CASSEGGLNTEAFF. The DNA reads TGTGCCAGCAGTGAGGGGGGTCTGAACACTGAAGCTTTCTTT.